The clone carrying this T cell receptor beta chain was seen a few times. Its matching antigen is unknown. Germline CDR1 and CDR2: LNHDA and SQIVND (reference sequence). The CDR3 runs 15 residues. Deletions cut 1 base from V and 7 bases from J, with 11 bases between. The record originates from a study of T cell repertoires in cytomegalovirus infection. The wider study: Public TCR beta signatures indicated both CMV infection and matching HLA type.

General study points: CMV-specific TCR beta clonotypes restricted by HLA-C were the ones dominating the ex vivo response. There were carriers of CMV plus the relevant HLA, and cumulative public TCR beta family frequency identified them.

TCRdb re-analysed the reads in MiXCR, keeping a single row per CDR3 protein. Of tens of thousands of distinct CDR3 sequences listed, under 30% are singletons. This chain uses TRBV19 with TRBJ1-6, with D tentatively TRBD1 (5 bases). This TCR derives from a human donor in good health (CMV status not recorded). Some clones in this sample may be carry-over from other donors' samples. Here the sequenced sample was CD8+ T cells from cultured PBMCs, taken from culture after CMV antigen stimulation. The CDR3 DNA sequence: TGTGCCAGTAGTATAGGTGGGGACGGAAATTCACCCCTCCACTTT. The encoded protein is CASSIGGDGNSPLHF.